These T cell receptor beta chains were read from a single sample in a study of Graves' ophthalmopathy and Graves' hyperthyroidism. TCRdb re-analysed the multiplex PCR reads in MiXCR, keeping a single row per CDR3 protein. The profile shows roughly 500,000 distinct CDR3 sequences, approximately 15% of them singletons. Input material: blood. These receptors all stem from a woman aged 30 to 39 with Graves' ophthalmopathy. Both conserved end residues are part of each CDR3. The order of the fields is V gene, CDR3 protein.

TRBV28	CASSSGLAPTYEQYF
TRBV4-1	CASSQMGLAEQYF
TRBV28	CASSFDVAKNIKYF
TRBV30	CAWRAGEVTGELFF
TRBV6-1	CASTARQGSKRDEQYF
TRBV2	CARGGTGTDTEAFF
TRBV6-5	CASRGGGKGKNIQYF
TRBV6-1	CASRIRHRADSYGYTF
TRBV7-8	CASSLGTSGEQETQYF
TRBV9	CASSVGTGGQPQHF
TRBV12-3/TRBV12-4	CASSPDSWTSNQPQHF
TRBV7-2	CASSFIRGDTIYF
TRBV5-1	CASSFDGTETYEQYF
TRBV20-1	CSARNPPGTGVLHNQPQHF
TRBV6-2/TRBV6-3	CASNRAANTGELFF
TRBV28	CASSLITGQNQPQHF
TRBV28	CASSPHSVHTEAFF
TRBV3-1	CASSQEGQGARGYTF
TRBV7-9	CASSLTGLPQHF
TRBV19	CASSKWTGGTGNQPQHF
TRBV12-3/TRBV12-4	CASSPGQGHQPQHF
TRBV27	CASRAGPGEPSGYTF
TRBV20-1	CSALTSGSTYEQYF
TRBV6-2/TRBV6-3	CASSPRTLSSYNSPLHF
TRBV5-1	CASSLGQSNSPLHF
TRBV13	CASSSGQGVQYF
TRBV2	CASGGQVKKTQYF
TRBV6-5	CASSYSLAGGRTGELFF
TRBV6-2/TRBV6-3	CASSPPLWTGPETQYF
TRBV7-2	CASSLGTDSPYGYTF
TRBV5-1	CASSRGPYQETQYF
TRBV6-1	CASRERGFGNTIYF
TRBV6-5	CASSYLIQGPKNTEAFF
TRBV13	CASSFIAASKMTETQYF
TRBV6-5	CASSYPGDPYGYTF
TRBV20-1	CSLEGRTYGYTF
TRBV20-1	CSARGQGNSPLHF
TRBV19	CATTGGFDYGYTF
TRBV2	CASTMDRRAFF
TRBV29-1	CSPSRMDYGYTF
TRBV30	CAWSKLGTTEAFF
TRBV19	CASSFATGGGTEAFF
TRBV12-3/TRBV12-4	CASSLSRGRSNTEAFF
TRBV18	CASSPPSRNTEAFF
TRBV12-5	CASGSPSPFPQQYF
TRBV2	CASRDRDRDEQYF
TRBV7-2	CASSLAARGSYEQYF
TRBV12-3/TRBV12-4	CASSLTGRSEAFF
TRBV29-1	CSVVGNRETQYF
TRBV27	CASSYNPRQGANYGYTF
TRBV30	CAWSRTETTLYNYGYTF
TRBV20-1	CSARDFLAATQETQYF
TRBV20-1	CSASWGGGNQPQHF
TRBV5-1	CASSLGGPADEQYF
TRBV12-3/TRBV12-4	CASTRDWDSYEQYF
TRBV24-1	CATSDFGSPYNEQFF
TRBV6-4	CASSPTARGQSNQPQHF
TRBV6-5	CASRQGQGSPLHF